This TCR beta chain stems from a study of cytomegalovirus exposure and HLA in healthy donors. It was with 60 Vbeta and 13 Jbeta primers that the PCR ran. Method: immunoSEQ multiplex PCR; TCRdb's copy keeps in-frame clones and lacks some. In all, the sample yields under 75,000 clones. In germline, CDR1 is SGDLS, CDR2 YYNGEE. This CDR3 contains 15 residues. V was cut by 0 bases and J by 4 bases, with 13 bases left in between. This clonotype originated in a female donor in good health and CMV-seropositive. The chain uses TRBV9 and TRBJ1-1, with D possibly TRBD1 on 5 matching bases. Material for sequencing was PBMCs. Written as DNA, the CDR3 is TGTGCCAGCAGCGTAGGGCAGGGATCAGGCACTGAAGCTTTCTTT. Its protein product is CASSVGQGSGTEAFF.